The next 24 T cell receptor beta chains were all read from a single sample in a study of early T cells in non-severe SARS-CoV-2 infection. TCRdb reprocessed the 5' RACE reads via MiXCR and lists one record per CDR3 protein. The sample includes tens of thousands of distinct CDR3 sequences, roughly 12% of them seen just once. The sequenced sample was whole blood. The receptors originated from an adult who was a healthcare worker with PCR-confirmed SARS-CoV-2 infection or an uninfected control (not recorded which).

The CDR3 region has the DNA TGCGCCAGCAGCACCGAGGCACAATATCAGACCGGGGAGCTGTTTTTT. Its translation: CASSTEAQYQTGELFF. The chain uses TRBV5-1 and TRBJ2-2, with D hard to call. Per germline, CDR1 SGHRS and CDR2 YFSETQ. The V gene lost 4 bases and the J gene lost 5 bases, with 18 bases spanning the gap. CDR3 length: 16 amino acids.

This clonotype was seen many times. The CDR3 loop reads CASETGTGFNQPQHF. In nucleotides, the CDR3 is TGTGCCAGCGAAACCGGGACAGGGTTCAATCAGCCCCAGCATTTT. The V and J genes are TRBV12-3 or TRBV12-4 and TRBJ1-5; 9 bases line up with TRBD1. V shed 8 bases and J 3 bases; nucleotides not matched to a gene: 8. There are 15 residues in the CDR3.

This clonotype was recorded many times. This rearrangement joins TRBV20-1 to TRBJ2-3; the D is unclear. Between the trimmed V and J ends, which lost 6 bases and 0 bases, there was a span of 13 bases. CDR1 and CDR2 (germline): DFQATT, SNEGSKA (reference sequence). CDR3 size: 14 residues. The CDR3 sequence is CSAPYLWSTDTQYF. The CDR3 DNA sequence: TGCAGTGCCCCTTACCTTTGGAGCACAGATACGCAGTATTTT.

This clonotype was picked up a small number of times. The rearrangement uses TRBV5-1 and TRBJ2-7, with a weak D call TRBD2 (5 bases). This CDR3 comprises 15 residues. The V end lost 5 bases, the J end lost 6 bases, and 21 bases lay between the germline ends. Germline V lookup: CDR1 SGHRS, CDR2 YFSETQ. The CDR3 nucleotides read TGCGCCAGCAGGGTTGGTCCGGGGTTCCTGGGCGAGCAGTACTTC. Translated: CASRVGPGFLGEQYF.

This clonotype appeared a few times. The chain carries TRBV18 and TRBJ1-1; D uncertain. CDR3 size: 13 residues. The ends were cut back, 5 bases at V and 3 bases at J, with 10 bases in the middle. In germline, CDR1 is KGHSH, CDR2 LQKENI. DNA for the CDR3: TGTGCCAGCTCATCCGGACGGGACACTGAAGCTTTCTTT. Amino acids: CASSSGRDTEAFF.

V is TRBV9 and J is TRBJ2-3, with unresolved D. Germline-derived CDR1 and CDR2 are SGDLS and YYNGEE. The CDR3 is 13 amino acids. V gave up 7 bases and J gave up 0 bases, with 9 bases separating them. CDR3 in DNA: TGTGCCAGCGCCACGACTAGCACAGATACGCAGTATTTT. It is translated as CASATTSTDTQYF.

This clonotype has a handful of counts. The V gene is TRBV6-4, the J gene TRBJ2-1; D uncertain. Per the germline V gene, CDR1 is MRHNA and CDR2 is SNTAGT. This CDR3 comprises 13 residues. The V and J ends lost 2 bases and 8 bases respectively, with 10 bases between them. The CDR3 spells CASSDAFGDEQFF. The CDR3 DNA is TGTGCCAGCAGTGACGCCTTCGGCGATGAGCAGTTCTTC.

The V and J genes are TRBV14 and TRBJ1-3; D gene uncertain. The germline gives CDR1 SGHDN, CDR2 FVKESK. The CDR3 length is 12 residues. V dropped 7 bases and J dropped 1 base, with 5 bases sitting between them. CDR3 bases: TGTGCCAGCAAAGGGTCTGGAAACACCATATATTTT. This sequence encodes CASKGSGNTIYF.

This clonotype occurred many times. This rearrangement joins TRBV27 to TRBJ2-7; tentatively, D is TRBD2 (5 bases). CDR3 length: 15 amino acids. Deletions cut 5 bases from V and 2 bases from J, with 16 bases between. Germline loops: CDR1 MNHEY, CDR2 SMNVEV (reference sequence). Here the CDR3 DNA reads TGTGCCAGCAGTGTGTCTGAGCGGAACCCCTACGAGCAGTACTTC. It yields the protein CASSVSERNPYEQYF.

The V call is TRBV9, the J call TRBJ2-5, with TRBD1 matching 11 bases. V gave up 0 bases and J gave up 4 bases; unmatched junction bases: 2. Looked up from germline, CDR1 is SGDLS and CDR2 is YYNGEE. The CDR3 runs to 15 residues. The CDR3 sequence: CASSVGTGGVETQYF. The CDR3 DNA reads as TGTGCCAGCAGCGTAGGGACAGGGGGCGTAGAGACCCAGTACTTC.

This clonotype was recorded a few times. This chain links TRBV6-6 with TRBJ2-3; 14 bases agree with TRBD2. CDR3 size: 22 residues. With V trimmed by 2 bases and J by 4 bases, 20 bases remained unmatched. Germline V gene sequence: CDR1 MNHNY, CDR2 SVGAGI (reference sequence). The CDR3 region has the DNA TGTGCCAGCAGTTACGCGTTGGGGACTAGCGGGAGAAAGAGGGGTAGGCCAGATACGCAGTATTTT. It specifies CASSYALGTSGRKRGRPDTQYF.

As regards this clonotype: At one of its ends the junction is not consistent with the germline gene, which may arise from a read error. The chain is built from TRBV7-9 and TRBJ2-3; 12 nucleotides agree with TRBD2. The CDR3 contains 16 residues. Germline assignment: CDR1 SEHNR and CDR2 FQNEAQ (reference sequence). CDR3 sequence: CANSSGLAGRRDTQYF. CDR3 in DNA: TGTGCCAACAGCTCGGGACTAGCGGGCCGACGGGATACGCAGTATTTT.

This clonotype has a count of ten or more. This chain uses TRBV7-3 with TRBJ2-3; no clear D gene. Germline CDR1 reads SGHTA; CDR2 reads FQGTGA. The CDR3 consists of 15 residues. V shed 5 bases and J shed 1 base, with 13 bases lying between them. CDR3 loop: CASSAHKGGTDTQYF. The DNA of the CDR3 is TGTGCCAGCAGCGCCCACAAGGGCGGCACAGATACGCAGTATTTT.

This clonotype was detected many times. This chain joins TRBV18 and TRBJ2-6; D not certain. Between the trimmed V and J ends, which lost 2 bases and 0 bases, there was a span of 8 bases. The CDR3 runs 16 residues. Looked up from germline, CDR1 is KGHSH and CDR2 is LQKENI. The CDR3 DNA sequence: TGTGCCAGCTCACCAACTGCAAGCTCTGGGGCCAACGTCCTGACTTTC. Its translation: CASSPTASSGANVLTF.

In this sample, this clonotype turned up many times. The chain is built from TRBV27 and TRBJ2-5; possibly TRBD1 for D (6 bases). Germline V gene sequence: CDR1 MNHEY, CDR2 SMNVEV (reference sequence). V was pared by 0 bases and J by 5 bases, with 7 bases between. The CDR3 has 13 amino acids. CDR3 DNA sequence: TGTGCCAGCAGTTTATCGAGGGGGGAGACCCAGTACTTC. Translated, it gives CASSLSRGETQYF.

This clonotype was observed a handful of times. V gene TRBV7-9 combines with J gene TRBJ2-1, with D perhaps matching TRBD2 (5 bases). This CDR3 comprises 13 residues. The germline CDR1 and CDR2 sequences are SEHNR and FQNEAQ (reference sequence). V was cut by 0 bases and J by 7 bases, with 7 bases left in between. In DNA form, the CDR3 reads TGTGCCAGCAGCTTAGCGGGAGTGAATGAGCAGTTCTTC. Its translation is CASSLAGVNEQFF.

The rearrangement uses TRBV2 and TRBJ2-7; 7 bases match TRBD1. The V and J ends lost 4 bases and 4 bases, in that order; junction bases with no gene match: 1. The CDR3 consists of 12 residues. The germline CDR1 and CDR2 sequences are SNHLY and FYNNEI. The CDR3: CASSGRGYEQYF. CDR3 in DNA: TGTGCCAGCAGTGGCAGGGGGTACGAGCAGTACTTC.

The chain carries TRBV4-1 and TRBJ1-1; D is uncertain. This CDR3 is 15 amino acids long. Trimming removed 0 bases at V and 5 bases at J, with 13 bases between. Germline V CDR1 and CDR2: MGHRA, YSYEKL. CDR3 loop: CASSQDPGIGTEAFF. CDR3 in DNA: TGCGCCAGCAGCCAAGATCCCGGGATAGGGACTGAAGCTTTCTTT.

The V call is TRBV18, the J call TRBJ2-7; TRBD2 aligns across 9 bases. Germline values: CDR1 KGHSH, CDR2 LQKENI. V was clipped by 4 bases and J by 3 bases; unmatched bases: 7. The CDR3 extends over 15 amino acids. In DNA, the CDR3 is TGTGCCAGCTCACGTTCTGGCGGGAGGGTCTACGAGCAGTACTTC. Protein: CASSRSGGRVYEQYF.

There are many counts of this clonotype. This rearrangement joins TRBV6-5 to TRBJ1-4; 7 positions match TRBD1. CDR3 length: 15 amino acids. CDR1 and CDR2 from the germline V gene are MNHEY and SVGAGI. With 2 bases clipped from V and 2 bases from J, the junction kept 2 bases outside the gene matches. CDR3 bases: TGTGCCAGCAGTTACCTGACAGGGACTAATGAAAAACTGTTTTTT. It specifies CASSYLTGTNEKLFF.

This chain uses TRBV7-9 with TRBJ1-6; D is perhaps TRBD1 (6 bases). V lost 1 base, J lost 8 bases, and 9 bases lay in between. The CDR3 has 14 amino acids. The germline V gene encodes CDR1 SEHNR and CDR2 FQNEAQ (reference sequence). CDR3 protein: CASSLGGAHSPLHF. The CDR3, as DNA: TGTGCCAGCAGCTTAGGGGGGGCCCATTCACCCCTCCACTTT.

The sample holds many counts of this clonotype. The chain links TRBV23-1 to TRBJ2-7, with 7 bases lining up with TRBD2. TRBV23-1 belongs to the ORF category, with a function that is uncertain. This CDR3 is built from 19 residues. V shed 2 bases and J 0 bases; nucleotides not matched to a gene: 16. The chain's CDR3 is CASSQAEVWEGPPSYEQYF. The DNA for the CDR3 is TGCGCCAGCAGTCAAGCAGAGGTATGGGAGGGGCCACCCTCCTACGAGCAGTACTTC.

This clonotype was detected a few times. This sequence joins TRBV30 and TRBJ2-7, with a possible D match to TRBD1 (5 bases). Trimming took 6 bases from V and 4 from J, leaving 16 bases between them. This CDR3 comprises 13 residues. Germline assignment: CDR1 GTSNPN and CDR2 SVGIG (reference sequence). The CDR3 loop reads CACLKRGAYEQYF. The DNA for the CDR3 is TGTGCCTGCCTGAAGCGTGGGGCTTACGAGCAGTACTTC.

This clonotype showed up just a few times. The gene calls are TRBV5-1 and TRBJ2-5; a weak D match, TRBD1 (5 bases). Germline V gives CDR1 SGHRS, CDR2 YFSETQ. Deletions cut 4 bases from V and 1 base from J, with 11 bases between. This CDR3 is 14 amino acids long. The CDR3 here is CASSQGLGQETQYF. In DNA, the CDR3 is TGCGCCAGCAGCCAGGGCCTTGGCCAAGAGACCCAGTACTTC.